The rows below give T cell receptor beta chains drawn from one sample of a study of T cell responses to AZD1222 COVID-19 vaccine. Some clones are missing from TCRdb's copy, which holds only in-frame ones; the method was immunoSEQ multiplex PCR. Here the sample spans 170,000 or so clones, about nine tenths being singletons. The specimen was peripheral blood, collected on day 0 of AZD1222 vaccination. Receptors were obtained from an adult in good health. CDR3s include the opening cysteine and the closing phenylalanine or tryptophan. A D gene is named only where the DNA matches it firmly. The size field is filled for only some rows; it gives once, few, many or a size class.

TGTGCCACCACGGGACAGTCCGGCGCCGGGGAGCTGTTTTTT CATTGQSGAGELFF TRBD1 NA TRBJ2-2 TRBV10-3 14
TGTGCCAGCAGCGGAACGGGACAGGGGGACTTCTATGGCTACACCTTC CASSGTGQGDFYGYTF TRBD1 NA TRBJ1-2 TRBV5-6 16
TGTGCCAGTAGTATAGGACTGCGACCGCCTAACTATGGCTACACCTTC CASSIGLRPPNYGYTF NA NA TRBJ1-2 TRBV19 16
TGTGCCAGCAGTTTAAGGGACAGGGAAGATGGCTACACCTTC CASSLRDREDGYTF TRBD1 once TRBJ1-2 TRBV27 14
TGTGCCAGCAGTTACCAGAGGAACACTGAAGCTTTCTTT CASSYQRNTEAFF NA few TRBJ1-1 TRBV6-5 13
TGTGCCTGGAATGACAGGAACACTGAAGCTTTCTTT CAWNDRNTEAFF NA NA TRBJ1-1 TRBV30 12
TGCGCCAGCAGCCTTACCTCGGGGGGATTGGGCTATGGCTACACCTTC CASSLTSGGLGYGYTF NA NA TRBJ1-2 TRBV4-1 16
TGTGCCAGCAGCTTACAGATCGTGGGCTATGGCTACACCTTC CASSLQIVGYGYTF NA few TRBJ1-2 TRBV5-4 14
TGTGCCAGCTCCGAGGGGGGGCAGGGGGTTTCACCCCTCCACTTT CASSEGGQGVSPLHF TRBD1 NA TRBJ1-6 TRBV28 15
TGCAGCGCCCCAGATGGGGGTGAGGCTTTCTTT CSAPDGGEAFF NA NA TRBJ1-1 TRBV29-1 11
TGTGCCAGCAGCCGAAAGTTCGGCGGGGCGAACTACGAGCAGTACTTC CASSRKFGGANYEQYF NA NA TRBJ2-7 TRBV27 16
TGCGCCAGCAGCTCGAGGGGGGTTGGCGAGCAGTACTTC CASSSRGVGEQYF NA NA TRBJ2-7 TRBV5-1 13
TGCAGTGCTAGAGGTCACCTGGAGCAGTACTTC CSARGHLEQYF NA NA TRBJ2-7 TRBV20-1 11
TGTGCCAGCAGTAGGCCAGCGAACACCGGGGAGCTGTTTTTT CASSRPANTGELFF NA NA TRBJ2-2 TRBV25-1 14
TGTGCCAGCCGGACAGGTTATAGCAATCAGCCCCAGCATTTT CASRTGYSNQPQHF TRBD1 NA TRBJ1-5 TRBV2 14
TGTGCCAGCAGTACCGGGACAGGACTCTCTGGAAACACCATATATTTT CASSTGTGLSGNTIYF TRBD1 NA TRBJ1-3 TRBV6-2/TRBV6-3 16
TGCAGCGTTGACAAGGGGTACACCGGGGAGCTGTTTTTT CSVDKGYTGELFF NA NA TRBJ2-2 TRBV29-1 13
TGTGCCAGCAGCCGGGACTCTGGAAACACCATATATTTT CASSRDSGNTIYF NA NA TRBJ1-3 TRBV7-3 13
TGTGCCAGCAGCGGCCCCCACAATGAGCAGTTCTTC CASSGPHNEQFF NA NA TRBJ2-1 TRBV9 12
TGTGCTTCGGACAGGGGGCGTGGGGCCAACGTCCTGACTTTC CASDRGRGANVLTF TRBD1 NA TRBJ2-6 TRBV19 14
TGTGCCACCAGTGGGCAACCCAATCAGCCCCAGCATTTT CATSGQPNQPQHF NA NA TRBJ1-5 TRBV24-1 13
TGTGCCAGCAGTTACGTTCTCTGGGCGACGTACCAAGAGACCCAGTACTTC CASSYVLWATYQETQYF NA NA TRBJ2-5 TRBV6-2/TRBV6-3 17
TGTGCCAGCAGTCCCTCCTCTCCCTGGTTGGAGGGTGGCTACACCTTC CASSPSSPWLEGGYTF NA NA TRBJ1-2 TRBV27 16
TGTGCCAGCAGCCCACCCCCAGATACGCAGTATTTT CASSPPPDTQYF NA NA TRBJ2-3 TRBV6-6 12
TGCGCCAGCAGATCTCTAGCCAAAAACATTCAGTACTTC CASRSLAKNIQYF NA NA TRBJ2-4 TRBV5-1 13
TGCGCCAGCAGCTTGGGGGAGGCATACAGGGGATCTTATGAAAAACTGTTTTTT CASSLGEAYRGSYEKLFF TRBD1 NA TRBJ1-4 TRBV5-1 18
TGTGCCAGCAGCTGGGGGGTCGGGTTCTCTGGAAACACCATATATTTT CASSWGVGFSGNTIYF NA NA TRBJ1-3 TRBV7-2 16
TGTGCCATCAGTGCGGGGACTAGCACCGGGGAGCTGTTTTTT CAISAGTSTGELFF TRBD2 NA TRBJ2-2 TRBV10-3 14
TGCAGCGTTAGAAAACGGGGCACAGATACGCAGTATTTT CSVRKRGTDTQYF NA NA TRBJ2-3 TRBV29-1 13
TGTGCCAGTAGTCCCCAAGGGGGAGTGGGCGAGCAGTACTTC CASSPQGGVGEQYF NA NA TRBJ2-7 TRBV19 14
TGTGCCAGCACCAAGGGTGGGGTAGGCGAGCAGTACTTC CASTKGGVGEQYF NA NA TRBJ2-7 TRBV27 13
TGTGCCAGCAAATTTACAGGGACCTCTGGAAACACCATATATTTT CASKFTGTSGNTIYF NA once TRBJ1-3 TRBV6-5 15
TGTGCCAGCAGCAGCGCCGTGAGGAGGGGTAGCAATCAGCCCCAGCATTTT CASSSAVRRGSNQPQHF NA NA TRBJ1-5 TRBV21-1 17
TGTGCCAGCAGCGGCACGACAGGGGAAGATACGCAGTATTTT CASSGTTGEDTQYF TRBD1 NA TRBJ2-3 TRBV5-6 14
TGCGCCAGCAGCTTAACGGCGGGGGGCACAGATACGCAGTATTTT CASSLTAGGTDTQYF TRBD2 NA TRBJ2-3 TRBV5-1 15
TGTGCCTGGAGTCGTGACAGCGGCTCTGGAAACACCATATATTTT CAWSRDSGSGNTIYF NA NA TRBJ1-3 TRBV30 15
TGCAGCGTTTATCGACAGGGCTCCTACGAGCAGTACTTC CSVYRQGSYEQYF TRBD1 once TRBJ2-7 TRBV29-1 13
TGTGCCAGCAGCAGAACGGGGGCCTACGAGCAGTACTTC CASSRTGAYEQYF NA NA TRBJ2-7 TRBV6-2/TRBV6-3 13
TGTGCCAGCAGCCCAGGCCTAGGGGGTGGCCCACGTCATTCCTACGAGCAGTACTTC CASSPGLGGGPRHSYEQYF NA NA TRBJ2-7 TRBV4-2 19
TGTGCCAGCTCACCCTTGACAGGGGACGAGCAGTACTTC CASSPLTGDEQYF TRBD1 NA TRBJ2-7 TRBV18 13